This T cell receptor beta chain was found in a study of cytotoxic CD8 clonotypes in ibrutinib-treated CLL. The method was immunoSEQ multiplex PCR; TCRdb's version includes in-frame clones alone and lacks a portion of them. The table shows about 76,000 clones, with around four fifths occurring only once. The CDR3 has 12 residues. CDR1 and CDR2 from the germline V gene are SQVTM and ANQGSEA. The V end lost 6 bases, the J end lost 2 bases, and 10 bases lay between the germline ends. The sample consisted of PBMCs, taken after 24 months of ibrutinib treatment. This TCR came from a human donor with chronic lymphocytic leukemia. The chain couples TRBV29-1 to TRBJ1-1; no firm D call. CDR3 amino acids: CSVHTGNTEAFF. The CDR3 nucleotides are TGCAGCGTCCACACGGGTAACACTGAAGCTTTCTTT.